Below, 4 T cell receptor beta chains from the same sample are listed, as sequenced in a study of T cell responses to AZD1222 COVID-19 vaccine. Measured with immunoSEQ multiplex PCR; TCRdb has only the in-frame clones, and not every one. This sample has approximately 100,000 clones; 92% occur once, and the top ten carry about 5.2%. Material: peripheral blood, obtained on day 0 of AZD1222 vaccination. These receptors all come from an adult in good health.

This clone was observed a single time. This chain connects TRBV7-9 to TRBJ2-1, with 8 bases that match TRBD2. Per germline, CDR1 SEHNR and CDR2 FQNEAQ (reference sequence). Trimming at V came to 1 base and at J to 8 bases, leaving 4 bases not matched to a gene. The CDR3 loop spans 14 amino acids. CDR3 nucleotide sequence: TGTGCCAGCAGCTTAGAACTAGCGGTTCATGAGCAGTTCTTC. This translates into CASSLELAVHEQFF. The whole variable domain, filled in from reference TRBV7-9 and TRBJ2-1, reads DTGVSQNPRHKITKRGQNVTFRCDPISEHNRLYWYRQTLGQGPEFLTYFQNEAQLEKSRLLSDRFSAERPKGSFSTLEIQRTEQGDSAMYLCASSLELAVHEQFFGPGTRLTVL.

The rearrangement uses TRBV5-1 and TRBJ2-7; 11 bases are shared with TRBD1. This CDR3 has 14 residues. Per germline, CDR1 SGHRS and CDR2 YFSETQ. J was trimmed by 6 bases and V by 4 bases; bases with no gene match: 6. The CDR3 region is CASSAWTGGGEQYF. DNA for the CDR3: TGCGCCAGCAGCGCCTGGACAGGGGGCGGCGAGCAGTACTTC.

V and J are TRBV2 and TRBJ1-1; perhaps TRBD1 as D (5 bases). The V gene lost 4 bases and the J gene lost 4 bases, with 16 bases spanning the gap. The CDR3 length is 15 residues. Germline loops: CDR1 SNHLY, CDR2 FYNNEI. CDR3 DNA: TGTGCCAGCAGTGCGGTAGAATCGGGGGGCACTGAAGCTTTCTTT. The encoded protein is CASSAVESGGTEAFF.

The chain has TRBV28 and TRBJ1-1; D not certain. Per germline, CDR1 MDHEN and CDR2 SYDVKM. V lost 5 bases and J 0 bases, leaving 7 bases between the germline ends. The CDR3 has 13 residues. CDR3 sequence (DNA): TGTGCCAGCAGTCGCCTTTTGAACACTGAAGCTTTCTTT. Translation gives CASSRLLNTEAFF.